The 18 T cell receptor beta chains given below trace back to one sample, sequenced in a study of cytomegalovirus exposure and HLA in healthy donors. Vbeta (60) and Jbeta (13) primers were used in the PCR. This table comes from immunoSEQ multiplex PCR, and its TCRdb copy is limited to in-frame clones, with some not included. This sample's table has 40,000 to 45,000 clones. Sequencing was done on a sample of PBMCs. The receptors were gathered from a woman between 25 and 40 years old in good health and CMV-seronegative.

This chain links TRBV13 with TRBJ1-2; 7 nucleotides match TRBD1. In germline, CDR1 is PRHDT, CDR2 FYEKMQ (reference sequence). The CDR3 runs to 14 residues. V trimming: 0 bases; J trimming: 6 bases; junction bases outside the gene matches: 4. In nucleotides, the CDR3 is TGTGCCAGCAGCTTAGGAAAGGGGGCTGATGGCTACACCTTC. Amino acids: CASSLGKGADGYTF. Full variable domain (outside the CDR3, taken from reference TRBV13 and TRBJ1-2): AAGVIQSPRHLIKEKRETATLKCYPIPRHDTVYWYQQGPGQDPQFLISFYEKMQSDKGSIPDRFSAQQFSDYHSELNMSSLELGDSALYFCASSLGKGADGYTFGSGTRLTVV.

The J gene is TRBJ1-3, the V gene TRBV19, with 7 bases aligning to TRBD1. V was pared by 5 bases and J by 0 bases, with 13 bases of the junction left unmatched. Germline values: CDR1 LNHDA, CDR2 SQIVND (reference sequence). This CDR3 has 18 amino acids. CDR3 residues: CASSALPKGGFSGNTIYF. CDR3 coding DNA: TGTGCCAGTAGTGCCCTACCGAAAGGGGGCTTCTCTGGAAACACCATATATTTT.

The CDR3 DNA is TGTGCCAGCAGTACCCCGGGACAGGGTGGGGAGACCCAGTACTTC. It translates to CASSTPGQGGETQYF. The chain has TRBV28 and TRBJ2-5; 9 bases align to TRBD1. There are 15 residues in the CDR3. Trimming cost V 5 bases and J 5 bases; bases outside gene matches: 9. CDR1 and CDR2 from the germline V gene are MDHEN and SYDVKM.

This sequence joins TRBV30 and TRBJ2-2; maybe TRBD2 (5 bases). The CDR3 loop spans 13 amino acids. V dropped 4 bases and J dropped 1 base, with 7 bases sitting between them. Germline CDR1 GTSNPN, CDR2 SVGIG (reference sequence). CDR3 coding DNA: TGTGCCTGGATCAGCGGGAACACCGGGGAGCTGTTTTTT. Translation: CAWISGNTGELFF.

The V gene is TRBV28, the J gene TRBJ1-1; a possible D gene is TRBD1 (6 bases). CDR1 MDHEN and CDR2 SYDVKM come from the germline V gene. The CDR3 loop spans 14 amino acids. Trimming removed 9 bases from V and 2 bases from J, with 16 bases in between. The CDR3 protein is CASYAGQTNTEAFF. CDR3 DNA: TGTGCCAGTTACGCAGGACAGACCAACACTGAAGCTTTCTTT. Full variable domain (outside the CDR3, taken from reference TRBV28 and TRBJ1-1): DVKVTQSSRYLVKRTGEKVFLECVQDMDHENMFWYRQDPGLGLRLIYFSYDVKMKEKGDIPEGYSVSREKKERFSLILESASTNQTSMYLCASYAGQTNTEAFFGQGTRLTVV.

V is TRBV6-5 and J is TRBJ1-1; D uncertain. The CDR3 runs 13 residues. The V gene's germline CDR1 is MNHEY and CDR2 SVGAGI. Trimming removed 0 bases at V and 6 bases at J, with 8 bases between. CDR3 DNA: TGTGCCAGCAGTTACTCGAATGGCCCTGAAGCTTTCTTT. This codes for CASSYSNGPEAFF.

This CDR3 reads CASEGNTEAFF. The CDR3 DNA sequence: TGTGCCAGCGAGGGGAACACTGAAGCTTTCTTT. This rearrangement joins TRBV6-5 to TRBJ1-1; D not resolved. The CDR3 is 11 residues long. Germline V lookup: CDR1 MNHEY, CDR2 SVGAGI. The ends were cut back, 8 bases at V and 1 base at J, with 5 bases in the middle.

The J gene is TRBJ2-5, the V gene TRBV7-7; D unresolved. V was clipped by 1 base and J by 5 bases, with 11 bases between them. Germline CDR1 SSHAT, CDR2 FNYEAQ (reference sequence). This CDR3 region has 14 residues. CDR3 sequence (DNA): TGTGCCAGCAGCTTAGTTCCAGGTCTGGAGACCCAGTACTTC. Protein: CASSLVPGLETQYF. The full variable domain, its missing parts supplied by reference TRBV7-7 and TRBJ2-5, is GAGVSQSPRYKVTKRGQDVTLRCDPISSHATLYWYQQALGQGPEFLTYFNYEAQPDKSGLPSDRFSAERPEGSISTLTIQRTEQRDSAMYRCASSLVPGLETQYFGPGTRLLVL.

Concerning this clone: The germline gene is not matched at one end of the junction; a read error may be the cause. The chain has TRBV5-1 and TRBJ2-1; 8 bases are shared with TRBD1. The CDR3 has 14 residues. CDR1 and CDR2 (germline): SGHRS, YFSETQ. The CDR3 nucleotides are TGCGCCAGTAAGGACAGGGACTCCGACAATGAGCAGTTCTTC. It is translated as CASKDRDSDNEQFF. Looking up the rest from reference TRBV5-1 and TRBJ2-1 gives the full variable domain: KAGVTQTPRYLIKTRGQQVTLSCSPISGHRSVSWYQQTPGQGLQFLFEYFSETQRNKGNFPGRFSGRQFSNSRSEMNVSTLELGDSALYLCASKDRDSDNEQFFGPGTRLTVL.

This chain connects TRBV28 to TRBJ1-2; no reliable D call. The germline V gene encodes CDR1 MDHEN and CDR2 SYDVKM. This CDR3 spans 13 amino acids. V lost 5 bases and J lost 2, with 9 bases in between. CDR3 sequence: CASSIAGNYGYTF. The CDR3 DNA reads TGTGCCAGCAGTATCGCGGGGAACTATGGCTACACCTTC.

CDR3 bases: TGTGCCAGCAGTTTTGGGACAGGGAATGGCTACACCTTC. It yields the protein CASSFGTGNGYTF. The V call is TRBV28, the J call TRBJ1-2, with 9 bases that match TRBD1. Germline V CDR1 and CDR2: MDHEN, SYDVKM. This CDR3 is 13 amino acids long. Germline trimming cut 3 bases from V and 6 bases from J; bases unmatched to any gene: 2.

The chain is built from TRBV2 and TRBJ2-7; the D is unclear. V dropped 5 bases and J dropped 2 bases, with 4 bases sitting between them. This CDR3 region has 11 residues. The germline V gene has CDR1 SNHLY and CDR2 FYNNEI. The CDR3: CASSPTYEQYF. The CDR3 DNA reads as TGTGCCAGCAGTCCCACCTACGAGCAGTACTTC.

The chain uses TRBV7-3 and TRBJ2-7; weak D call: TRBD1 (6 bases). The V end was cut by 5 bases, the J end by 3 bases, with 11 bases between. Germline CDR1 reads SGHTA; CDR2 reads FQGTGA. The CDR3 sequence is 13 residues long. The chain's CDR3 is CASSLQGNYEQYF. The CDR3 bases are TGTGCCAGCAGCCTACAGGGAAACTACGAGCAGTACTTC.

This chain connects TRBV28 to TRBJ1-5; 9 nucleotides agree with TRBD1. The germline gives CDR1 MDHEN, CDR2 SYDVKM. V shed 5 bases, J shed 6 bases, and the junction held 5 bases outside the gene matches. The CDR3 length is 14 residues. The CDR3 region is CASSRQGVGQPQHF. The CDR3, as DNA: TGTGCCAGCAGTAGACAGGGGGTAGGTCAGCCCCAGCATTTT.

V and J are TRBV11-1 and TRBJ1-1; tentatively, D is TRBD1 (6 bases). Germline V gene data show CDR1 as SGHAT and CDR2 as FQDESV (reference sequence). With 1 base removed from V and 4 bases from J, the gap between germline ends came to 10 bases. The CDR3 is made up of 14 amino acids. CDR3 in amino acids: CASSLGQAATEAFF. The DNA of the CDR3 is TGTGCCAGCAGCTTAGGACAGGCCGCCACTGAAGCTTTCTTT.

The J gene is TRBJ1-1, the V gene TRBV27, with D maybe TRBD1 (6 bases). Germline V gene lookup returns CDR1 MNHEY and CDR2 SMNVEV (reference sequence). The CDR3 has 15 amino acids. Trimming pared 5 bases from V and 12 bases from J, leaving 25 bases between. CDR3 loop: CASSILGTGPRETFF. The CDR3 nucleotides read TGTGCCAGCAGTATCCTTGGCACAGGGCCAAGGGAGACTTTCTTT.

V usage is TRBV6-5 and J usage is TRBJ2-5; D might be TRBD1 (6 bases). The germline V gene encodes CDR1 MNHEY and CDR2 SVGAGI. CDR3 length: 14 residues. V was trimmed by 5 bases and J by 1 base, leaving 11 bases between them. The CDR3 spells CASSPGALQETQYF. The CDR3 nucleotides read TGTGCCAGCAGTCCAGGGGCGCTCCAAGAGACCCAGTACTTC.

The V gene is TRBV5-4, the J gene TRBJ2-1; 7 positions match TRBD2. V lost 2 bases, J lost 4 bases, and 6 bases stayed unmatched. Germline-derived CDR1 and CDR2 are SGHNT and YYREEE (reference sequence). The CDR3 extends over 15 amino acids. The DNA for the CDR3 is TGTGCCAGCAGCTTCCAGACTAGCACATACAATGAGCAGTTCTTC. Translating it yields CASSFQTSTYNEQFF.